Detailed here is one TCR beta chain. Its antigen is unidentified. CDR1 and CDR2 (germline): LNHDA, SQIVND (reference sequence). The CDR3 runs to 11 residues. V lost 4 bases to trimming and J lost 5 bases, with 5 bases between them. This record belongs to a study of Ad26.COV2.S vaccination and SARS-CoV-2 variants. Study conclusions and caveats: Using TCR breadth and depth analyses may have led to underestimated total T cell responses. Spike-specific TCR breadth was greater after Ad26.COV2.S than placebo. Non-spike TCR breadth did not differ much between vaccine and placebo recipients. Spike-specific responses of CD8+ and CD4+ T cells were reported to display substantial breadth after vaccination.

Profiled with immunoSEQ multiplex PCR; TCRdb holds only in-frame clones, not every one. This sample has over 110,000 clones; 75% to 90% occur once, and the top ten carry more than 4.5%. The V and J genes are TRBV19 and TRBJ2-5; no firm D call. Specimen: peripheral blood, collected after recovery from COVID-19. The sequence came from a human donor who had recovered from COVID-19. The CDR3 is CASSNRETQYF. CDR3 in DNA: TGTGCCAGTAGTAATAGGGAGACCCAGTACTTC.